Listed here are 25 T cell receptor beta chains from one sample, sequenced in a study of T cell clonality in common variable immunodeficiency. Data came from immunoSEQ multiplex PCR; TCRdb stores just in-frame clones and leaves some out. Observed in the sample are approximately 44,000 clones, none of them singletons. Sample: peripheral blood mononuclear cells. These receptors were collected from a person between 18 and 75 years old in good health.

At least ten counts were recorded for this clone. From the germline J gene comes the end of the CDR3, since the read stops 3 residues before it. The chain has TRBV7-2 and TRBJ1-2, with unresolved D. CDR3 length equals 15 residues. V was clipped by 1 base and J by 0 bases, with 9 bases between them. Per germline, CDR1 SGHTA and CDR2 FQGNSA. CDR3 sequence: CASSLVRVANYGYTF. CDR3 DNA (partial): TGTGCCAGCAGCTTAGTTAGGGTAGCTAACTATGGC.

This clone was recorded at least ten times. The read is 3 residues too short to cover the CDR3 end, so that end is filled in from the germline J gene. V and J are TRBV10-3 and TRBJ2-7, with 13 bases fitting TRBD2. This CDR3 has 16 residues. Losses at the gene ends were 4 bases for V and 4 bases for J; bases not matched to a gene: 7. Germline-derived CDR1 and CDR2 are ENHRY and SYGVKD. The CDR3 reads CAISGTGTSGDYEQYF. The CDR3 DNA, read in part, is TGTGCCATCAGTGGGACCGGGACTAGCGGGGATTACGAG.

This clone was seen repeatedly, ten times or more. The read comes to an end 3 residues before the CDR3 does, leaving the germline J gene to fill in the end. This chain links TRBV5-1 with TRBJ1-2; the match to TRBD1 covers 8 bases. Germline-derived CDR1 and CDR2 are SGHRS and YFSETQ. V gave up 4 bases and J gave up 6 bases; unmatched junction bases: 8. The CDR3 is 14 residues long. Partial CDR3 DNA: TGCGCCAGCAGCGGCGAGACAGGGGTTGATGGC. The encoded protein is CASSGETGVDG. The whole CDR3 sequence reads CASSGETGVDGYTF.

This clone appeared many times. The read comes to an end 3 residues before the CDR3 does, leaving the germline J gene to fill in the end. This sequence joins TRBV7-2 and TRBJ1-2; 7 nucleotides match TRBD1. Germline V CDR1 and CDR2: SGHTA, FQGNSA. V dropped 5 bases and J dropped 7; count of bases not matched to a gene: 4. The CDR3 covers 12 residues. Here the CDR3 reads CASSTGTAGYTF. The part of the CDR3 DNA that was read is TGTGCCAGCAGCACCGGGACAGCTGGC. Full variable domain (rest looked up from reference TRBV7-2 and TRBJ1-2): GAGVSQSPSNKVTEKGKDVELRCDPISGHTALYWYRQSLGQGLEFLIYFQGNSAPDKSGLPSDRFSAERTGGSVSTLTIQRTQQEDSAVYLCASSTGTAGYTFGSGTRLTVV.

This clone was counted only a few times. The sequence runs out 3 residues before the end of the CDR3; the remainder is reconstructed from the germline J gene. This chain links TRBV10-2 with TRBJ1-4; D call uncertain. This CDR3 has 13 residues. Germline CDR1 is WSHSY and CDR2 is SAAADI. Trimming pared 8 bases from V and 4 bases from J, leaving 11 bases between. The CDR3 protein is CASRGQINEKLFF. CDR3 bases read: TGCGCCAGCCGTGGCCAGATTAATGAAAAA.

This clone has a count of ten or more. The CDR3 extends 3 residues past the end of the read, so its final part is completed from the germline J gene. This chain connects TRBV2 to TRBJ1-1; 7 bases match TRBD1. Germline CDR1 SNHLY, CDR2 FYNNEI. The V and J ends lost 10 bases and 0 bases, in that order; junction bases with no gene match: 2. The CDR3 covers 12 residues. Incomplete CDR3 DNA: TGTGCCATGGGACAGTTGAACACTGAA. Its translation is CAMGQLNTE. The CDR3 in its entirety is CAMGQLNTEAFF.

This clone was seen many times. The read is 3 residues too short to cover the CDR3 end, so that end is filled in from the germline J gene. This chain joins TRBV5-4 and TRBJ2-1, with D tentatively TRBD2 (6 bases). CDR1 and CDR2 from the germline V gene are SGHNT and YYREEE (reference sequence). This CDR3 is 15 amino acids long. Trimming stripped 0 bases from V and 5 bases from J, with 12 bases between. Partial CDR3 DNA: TGTGCCAGCAGCTTGGACCGTCCGGGGGACAATGAG. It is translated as CASSLDRPGDNE. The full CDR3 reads CASSLDRPGDNEQFF.

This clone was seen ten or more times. CDR3 loop: CASSLGGGSYGYTF. The sequenced CDR3 bases are TGTGCCAGCAGCTTAGGAGGGGGCAGCTATGGC. The chain is built from TRBV7-2 and TRBJ1-2, with 7 bases fitting TRBD1. Coverage ceases 3 residues before the CDR3 finishes, and the germline J gene fills in the end. The junction had 3 bases not matched to a gene; V was cut back by 1 base and J by 4 bases. From germline, CDR1 is SGHTA and CDR2 FQGNSA. This CDR3 spans 14 amino acids.

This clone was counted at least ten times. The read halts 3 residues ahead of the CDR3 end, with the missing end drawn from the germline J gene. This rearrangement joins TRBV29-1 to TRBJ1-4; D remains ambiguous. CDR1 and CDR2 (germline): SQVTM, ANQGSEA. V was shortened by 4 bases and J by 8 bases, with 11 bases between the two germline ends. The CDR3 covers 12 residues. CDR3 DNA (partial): TGCAGCGTTGGAAGCGGCTCGGAAAAA. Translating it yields CSVGSGSEK. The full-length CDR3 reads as CSVGSGSEKLFF.

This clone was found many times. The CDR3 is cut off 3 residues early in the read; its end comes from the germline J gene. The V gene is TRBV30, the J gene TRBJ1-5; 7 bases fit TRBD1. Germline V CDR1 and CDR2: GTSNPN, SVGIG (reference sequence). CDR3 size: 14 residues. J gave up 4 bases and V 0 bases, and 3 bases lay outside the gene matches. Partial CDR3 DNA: TGTGCCTGGAGTGTCCCAGGGGGAAATCAGCCC. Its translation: CAWSVPGGNQP. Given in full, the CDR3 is CAWSVPGGNQPQHF.

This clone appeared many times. CDR3 region: CSVRQGSSYGYTF. Incomplete CDR3 DNA: TGCAGCGTTAGACAGGGTAGTTCTTATGGC. V usage is TRBV29-1 and J usage is TRBJ1-2; 7 nucleotides agree with TRBD1. The missing CDR3 end, 3 residues past where the read stops, is filled in from the germline J gene. The CDR3 loop spans 13 amino acids. Per the germline V gene, CDR1 is SQVTM and CDR2 is ANQGSEA. V gave up 5 bases and J gave up 5 bases; unmatched junction bases: 8.

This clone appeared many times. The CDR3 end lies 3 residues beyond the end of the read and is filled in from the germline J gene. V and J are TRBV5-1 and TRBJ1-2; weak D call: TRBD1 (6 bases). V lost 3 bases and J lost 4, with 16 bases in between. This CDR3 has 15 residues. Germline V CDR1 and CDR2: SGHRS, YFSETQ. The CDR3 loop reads CASSSSLRDTYGYTF. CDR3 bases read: TGCGCCAGCAGCTCTAGCCTCCGGGACACCTATGGC.

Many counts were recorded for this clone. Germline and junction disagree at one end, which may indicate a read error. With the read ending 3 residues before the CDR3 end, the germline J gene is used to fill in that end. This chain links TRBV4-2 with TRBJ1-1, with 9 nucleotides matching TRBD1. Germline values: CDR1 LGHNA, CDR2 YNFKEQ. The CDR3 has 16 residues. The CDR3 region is CASSQAALGQGTEAFF. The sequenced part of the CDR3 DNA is TGCGCCAGCAGCCAAGCCGCCTTGGGACAGGGCACTGAA.

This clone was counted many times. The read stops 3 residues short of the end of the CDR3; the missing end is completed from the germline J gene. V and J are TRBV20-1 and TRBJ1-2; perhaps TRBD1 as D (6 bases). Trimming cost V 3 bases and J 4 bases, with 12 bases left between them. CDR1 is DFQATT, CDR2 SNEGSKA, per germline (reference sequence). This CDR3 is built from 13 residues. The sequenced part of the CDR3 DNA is TGCAGTGCTAGTGAGGGGGTCACCTATGGC. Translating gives CSASEGVTYG. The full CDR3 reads CSASEGVTYGYTF.

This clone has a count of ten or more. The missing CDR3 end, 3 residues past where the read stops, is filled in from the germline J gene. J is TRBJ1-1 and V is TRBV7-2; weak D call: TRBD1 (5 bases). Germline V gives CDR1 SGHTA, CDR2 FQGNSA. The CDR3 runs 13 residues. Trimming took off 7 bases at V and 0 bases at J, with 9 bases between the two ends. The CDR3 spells CASKNRMNTEAFF. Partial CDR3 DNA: TGTGCCAGCAAAAACAGGATGAACACTGAA. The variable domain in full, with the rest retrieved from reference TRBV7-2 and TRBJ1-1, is GAGVSQSPSNKVTEKGKDVELRCDPISGHTALYWYRQSLGQGLEFLIYFQGNSAPDKSGLPSDRFSAERTGGSVSTLTIQRTQQEDSAVYLCASKNRMNTEAFFGQGTRLTVV.

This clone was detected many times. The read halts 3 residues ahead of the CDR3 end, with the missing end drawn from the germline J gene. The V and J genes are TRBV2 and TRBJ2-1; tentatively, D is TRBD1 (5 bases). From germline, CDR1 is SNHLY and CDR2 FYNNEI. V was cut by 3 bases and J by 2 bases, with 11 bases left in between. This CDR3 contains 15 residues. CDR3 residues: CASSDDSTTYNEQFF. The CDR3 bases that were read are TGTGCCAGCAGTGACGACAGTACGACCTACAATGAG.

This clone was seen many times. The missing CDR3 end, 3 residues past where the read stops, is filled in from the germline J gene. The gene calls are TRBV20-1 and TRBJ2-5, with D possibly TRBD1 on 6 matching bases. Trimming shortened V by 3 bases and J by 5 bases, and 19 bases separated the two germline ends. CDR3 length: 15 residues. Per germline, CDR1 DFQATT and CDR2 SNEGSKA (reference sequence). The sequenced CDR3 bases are TGCAGTGCTAGGGGAGACAGGCCCCATGGGGAGACC. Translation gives CSARGDRPHGET. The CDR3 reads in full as CSARGDRPHGETQYF.

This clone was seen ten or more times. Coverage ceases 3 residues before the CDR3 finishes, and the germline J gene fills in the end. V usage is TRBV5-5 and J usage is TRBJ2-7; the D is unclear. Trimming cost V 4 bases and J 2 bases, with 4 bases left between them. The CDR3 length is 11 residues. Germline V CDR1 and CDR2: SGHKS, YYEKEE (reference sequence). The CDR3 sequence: CASSITYEQYF. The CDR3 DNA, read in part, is TGTGCCAGCAGCATAACCTACGAG.

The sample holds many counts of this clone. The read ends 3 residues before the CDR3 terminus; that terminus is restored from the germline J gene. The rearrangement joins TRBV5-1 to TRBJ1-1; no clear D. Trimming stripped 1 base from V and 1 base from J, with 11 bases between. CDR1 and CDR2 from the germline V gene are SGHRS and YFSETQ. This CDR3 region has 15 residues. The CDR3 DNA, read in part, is TGCGCCAGCAGCTTGTCCCTGGCCTCGAACACTGAA. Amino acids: CASSLSLASNTE. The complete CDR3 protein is CASSLSLASNTEAFF.

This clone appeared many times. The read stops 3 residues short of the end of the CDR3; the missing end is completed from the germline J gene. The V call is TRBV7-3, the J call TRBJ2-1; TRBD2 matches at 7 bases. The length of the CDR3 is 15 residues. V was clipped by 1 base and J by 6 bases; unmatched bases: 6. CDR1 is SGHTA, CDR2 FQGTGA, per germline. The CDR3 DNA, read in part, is TGTGCCAGCAGCTTAATCAGCGGGGCTACCAATGAG. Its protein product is CASSLISGATNE. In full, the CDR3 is CASSLISGATNEQFF.

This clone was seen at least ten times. CDR3 bases read: TGCAGTGCCAGCCGTCAGGGGGTAGGCGGGGAG. Its translation: CSASRQGVGGE. In full, the CDR3 is CSASRQGVGGELFF. The V call is TRBV20-1, the J call TRBJ2-2; 7 bases map to TRBD1. The read stops 3 residues short of the end of the CDR3; the missing end is completed from the germline J gene. Germline V gives CDR1 DFQATT, CDR2 SNEGSKA (reference sequence). This CDR3 region has 14 residues. Trimming took 6 bases from V and 7 from J; bases not matched to a gene: 11.

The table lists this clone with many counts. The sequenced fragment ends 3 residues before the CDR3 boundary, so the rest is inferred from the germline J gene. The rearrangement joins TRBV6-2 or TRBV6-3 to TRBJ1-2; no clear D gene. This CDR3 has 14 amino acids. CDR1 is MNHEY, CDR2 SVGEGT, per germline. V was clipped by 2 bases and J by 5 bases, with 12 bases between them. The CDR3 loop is CASSYDPGVYGYTF. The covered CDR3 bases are TGTGCCAGCAGTTACGATCCCGGGGTATATGGC.

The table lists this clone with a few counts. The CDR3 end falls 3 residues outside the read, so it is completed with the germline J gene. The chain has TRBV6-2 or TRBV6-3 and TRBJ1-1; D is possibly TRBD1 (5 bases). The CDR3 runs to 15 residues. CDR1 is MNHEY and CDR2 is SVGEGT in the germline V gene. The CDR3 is CASSYTSGGSETAFF. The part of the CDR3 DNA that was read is TGTGCCAGCAGTTACACTAGCGGGGGGTCCGAGACA.

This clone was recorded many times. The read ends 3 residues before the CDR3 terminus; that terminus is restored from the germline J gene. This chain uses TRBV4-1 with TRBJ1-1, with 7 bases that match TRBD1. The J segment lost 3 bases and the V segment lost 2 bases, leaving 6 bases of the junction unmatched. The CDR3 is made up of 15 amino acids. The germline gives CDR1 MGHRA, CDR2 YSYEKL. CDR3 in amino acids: CASSQNRGPYTEAFF. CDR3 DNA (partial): TGCGCCAGCAGCCAAAACAGGGGCCCGTACACTGAA.

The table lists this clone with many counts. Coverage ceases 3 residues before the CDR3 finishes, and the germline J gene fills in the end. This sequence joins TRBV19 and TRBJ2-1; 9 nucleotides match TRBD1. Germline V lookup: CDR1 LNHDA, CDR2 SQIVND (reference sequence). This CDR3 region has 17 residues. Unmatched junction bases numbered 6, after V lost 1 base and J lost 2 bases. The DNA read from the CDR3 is TGTGCCAGTAGTATAGCTCGGGGACAGGGAACCTACAATGAG. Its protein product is CASSIARGQGTYNE. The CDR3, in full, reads CASSIARGQGTYNEQFF. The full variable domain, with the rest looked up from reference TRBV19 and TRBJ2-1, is DGGITQSPKYLFRKEGQNVTLSCEQNLNHDAMYWYRQDPGQGLRLIYYSQIVNDFQKGDIAEGYSVSREKKESFPLTVTSAQKNPTAFYLCASSIARGQGTYNEQFFGPGTRLTVL.